This TCR beta chain stems from a study of human T cells and chemical hapten exposure. Study-wide context: Diphenylcyclopropenone, dosed weekly to the scalp, was given to patients throughout the roughly 24-week study.

It was the library that attached unique molecular identifiers to individual cDNA molecules. TCRdb called the RACE reads again in MiXCR, with one record for every CDR3 protein. The data contain more than 30,000 distinct CDR3 sequences, around 6.5% of them singletons. The CDR3 runs 15 residues. J was trimmed by 4 bases and V by 4 bases; bases with no gene match: 9. Germline CDR1 is LNHDA and CDR2 is SQIVND (reference sequence). Time point described: patch test 1, 2 weeks after DPC sensitization. Treatment of the sample: therapeutic diphenylcyclopropenone sensitization with weekly scalp DPC. It was from unfractionated whole blood that total RNA was extracted. Sample donors consisted of patients with alopecia, aged 18 to 70 years, who were suitable for DPC.

J is TRBJ1-2 and V is TRBV19, with 7 positions matching TRBD1. This TCR came from a woman aged 25 to 39 with alopecia areata. Some clones in this sample may be carry-over from other donors' samples. Sequencing was performed on whole blood, taken in connection with sensitization to the hapten diphenylcyclopropenone (DPC). The CDR3 nucleotides are TGTGCCAGTAGTACAGCGACAGGGAACGGCTATGGCTACACCTTC. This sequence encodes CASSTATGNGYGYTF. Supplemented by reference TRBV19 and TRBJ1-2, the full variable domain reads DGGITQSPKYLFRKEGQNVTLSCEQNLNHDAMYWYRQDPGQGLRLIYYSQIVNDFQKGDIAEGYSVSREKKESFPLTVTSAQKNPTAFYLCASSTATGNGYGYTFGSGTRLTVV.